This entry describes one TCR beta chain. This sample is part of a study of CD8 T cells in Susac syndrome. cDNA came from around 0.54 to 1 ug RNA primed by random hexamers. Amplification of TCR beta CDR3 across 54 Vbeta and 13 Jbeta was performed with immunoSEQ multiplex PCR. TCRdb called the immunoSEQ multiplex PCR reads again in MiXCR, with one record for every CDR3 protein. This table has some 400,000 distinct CDR3 sequences, around 85% appearing once. Sequencing of TCR beta covered CD8+ and CD4+ T cells obtained from blood. Stable or active relapsing-remitting multiple sclerosis, untreated and meeting revised McDonald criteria, defined the controls. CD8+ and CD4+ T cells were negatively isolated; TEMRA cells were FACS-enriched. The clonotype comes from a human donor with multiple sclerosis. Specimen: CD8+ T cells from PBMCs.

CDR3 in DNA: TGCAGCGCCCTCAGCAACTCTGGGGCCAACGTCCTGACTTTC. This codes for CSALSNSGANVLTF. This rearrangement joins TRBV29-1 to TRBJ2-6; unclear D gene. The CDR3 is 14 residues long. Germline-derived CDR1 and CDR2 are SQVTM and ANQGSEA. Trimming cost V 7 bases and J 0 bases, with 10 bases left between them.